This T cell receptor (beta chain) was observed in a study of CD8 T cells in ankylosing spondylitis. General study results and limits: Made up of roughly 8 highly homologous variants, a TCR beta motif appeared characteristic of ankylosing spondylitis blood. Clones linked to disease, bearing a CD8+ phenotype, were relatively rare in peripheral blood.

This clonotype has a handful of counts. Antigen: not known. Library preparation for TCR beta used quantitative 5'-RACE with molecular barcodes. TCRdb called the 5' RACE reads again in MiXCR, with one record for every CDR3 protein. The sample lists roughly 400,000 distinct CDR3 sequences, about a fifth occurring once. Per the germline V gene, CDR1 is MNHNS and CDR2 is SASEGT. Trimming took 9 bases from V and 2 from J; bases not matched to a gene: 7. This CDR3 has 14 residues. The sequenced sample was blood, either unsorted or a sorted T cell fraction (not recorded which). This receptor was obtained from a male donor with ankylosing spondylitis. This chain joins TRBV6-1 and TRBJ1-5, with 7 bases aligning to TRBD1. CDR3 residues: CASEHRGGNQPQHF. The CDR3 DNA is TGTGCCAGTGAACACAGGGGTGGCAATCAGCCCCAGCATTTT.